This T cell receptor beta chain was retrieved from a study of PD-1 blockade in classical Hodgkin lymphoma. Notes on the study in general: Relative to healthy donors, newly diagnosed patients reportedly had lower baseline TCR diversity, which was reported as lower still in relapsed/refractory patients. A significant rise in TCR diversity by C4D1 was seen for CD4+ but not CD8+ cells. Those achieving complete response showed baseline diversity like newly diagnosed patients.

This clone was seen a handful of times. Its specificity is not known. The repertoire was sequenced with immunoSEQ multiplex PCR; TCRdb's copy has only in-frame clones and lacks some. The sample lists approximately 41,000 clones, around 86% occurring once. Every one of the patients relapsed after autologous stem cell transplantation (brentuximab vedotin exposure was variable). The sequencing used peripheral blood mononuclear cells (PBMCs), collected before the second cycle of nivolumab. The sequence came from a human donor with classical Hodgkin lymphoma.

The CDR3 sequence: CASSQNQPQHF. In DNA form, the CDR3 reads TGTGCCAGCAGCCAAAATCAGCCCCAGCATTTT. V usage is TRBV6-1 and J usage is TRBJ1-5; no reliable D call. The CDR3 length is 11 residues. V shed 6 bases and J shed 4 bases, with 4 bases lying between them. Germline V gives CDR1 MNHNS, CDR2 SASEGT.